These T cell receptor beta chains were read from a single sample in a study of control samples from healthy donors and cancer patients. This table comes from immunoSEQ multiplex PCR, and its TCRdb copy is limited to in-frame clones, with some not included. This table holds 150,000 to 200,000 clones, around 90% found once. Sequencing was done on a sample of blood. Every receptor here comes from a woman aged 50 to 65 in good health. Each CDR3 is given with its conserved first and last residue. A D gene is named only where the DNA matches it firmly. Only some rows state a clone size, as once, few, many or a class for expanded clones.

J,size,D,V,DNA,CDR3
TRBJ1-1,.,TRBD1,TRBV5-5,TGTGCCAGCAGCTCTCTTCCCGGGGACAGCAGCACTGAAGCTTTCTTT,CASSSLPGDSSTEAFF
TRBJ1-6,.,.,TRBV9,TGTGCCAGCAGCGTAGGTTCCCCCGGTAATTCACCCCTCCACTTT,CASSVGSPGNSPLHF
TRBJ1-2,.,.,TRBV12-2,TGTGCAAGTCGCTTAAGGGGACAGGGGGTGGTGGGGTCCTCTAACTATGGCTACACCTTC,CASRLRGQGVVGSSNYGYTF
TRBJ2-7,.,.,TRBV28,TGTGCCAGCAGCGCGGGACAGACCAATTCCTACGAGCAGTACTTC,CASSAGQTNSYEQYF
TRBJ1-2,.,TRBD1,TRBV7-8,TGTGCCAGCAGCCTTCGGGGGGCAGGGGGCGCCTATGGCTACACCTTC,CASSLRGAGGAYGYTF
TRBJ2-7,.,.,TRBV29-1,TGCAGCGTTGAAGGGCTAGCGCCCTACGAGCAGTACTTC,CSVEGLAPYEQYF
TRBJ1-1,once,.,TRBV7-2,TGTGCCAGCAGCTTAGAAGGGTTAGACACTGAAGCTTTCTTT,CASSLEGLDTEAFF
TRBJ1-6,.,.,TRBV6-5,TGTGCCAGCATATGGGGTCAGTATTCACCCCTCCACTTT,CASIWGQYSPLHF
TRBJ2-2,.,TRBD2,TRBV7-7,TGTGCTAGCAGCTTAGTCCCTAGCGGGAGGAACACCGGGGAGCTGTTTTTT,CASSLVPSGRNTGELFF
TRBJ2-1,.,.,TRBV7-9,TGTGCCAGCAGCCTAACCGGGGATGAGCAGTTCTTC,CASSLTGDEQFF
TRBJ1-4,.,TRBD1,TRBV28,TGTGCCAGCGCTGACAGGGGCCATAATGAAAAACTGTTTTTT,CASADRGHNEKLFF
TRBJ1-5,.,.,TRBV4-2,TGTGCCAGCAGCCAAGAAGGGGAGAGGAATCAGCCCCAGCATTTT,CASSQEGERNQPQHF
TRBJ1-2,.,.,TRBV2,TGTGCCAGCAGTTCCTATATTCAGGGAGGGAGTGGCTACACCTTC,CASSSYIQGGSGYTF
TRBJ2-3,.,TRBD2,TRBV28,TGTGCCAGCAGCCCCGGGACTAGCGGCGCAGATACGCAGTATTTT,CASSPGTSGADTQYF
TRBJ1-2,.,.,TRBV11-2,TGTGCCAGCAGCTCAAGCGACCGGAGGGCTGGCTACACCTTC,CASSSSDRRAGYTF
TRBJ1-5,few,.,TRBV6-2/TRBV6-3,TGTGCCAGCACCCCCGGGTCGTGGCAGCCCCAGCATTTT,CASTPGSWQPQHF
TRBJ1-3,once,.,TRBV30,TGTGCCTGGAGTCAACTGGCGTACACCATATATTTT,CAWSQLAYTIYF
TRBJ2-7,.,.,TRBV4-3,TGCGCCAGCAGCCACGCGACCCCCCTCGAGACCTACGAGCAGTACTTC,CASSHATPLETYEQYF
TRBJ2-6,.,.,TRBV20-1,TGCAGTGCTTATGGGGCCAACGTCCTGACTTTC,CSAYGANVLTF
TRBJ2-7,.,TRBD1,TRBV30,TGTGCCTGGGGCCTGGGACAGGGGCGCTACGAGCAGTACTTC,CAWGLGQGRYEQYF
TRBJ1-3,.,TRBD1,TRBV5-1,TGCGCCAGCAGCGAGCAGGGGGCCCCTTCTGGAAACACCATATATTTT,CASSEQGAPSGNTIYF
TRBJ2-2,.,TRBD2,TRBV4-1,TGCGCCAGCAGCCAAGGAACTAGCGGGGGGGCGGAGGAGCTGTTTTTT,CASSQGTSGGAEELFF
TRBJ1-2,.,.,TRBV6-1,TGTGCCAGCAGTGAAGCGTGGGGGACGCCTTTTTATGGCTACACCTTC,CASSEAWGTPFYGYTF
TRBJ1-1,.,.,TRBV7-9,TGTGCCAGCAGCTCAAACAGGGTCGGGATGAACACTGAAGCTTTCTTT,CASSSNRVGMNTEAFF
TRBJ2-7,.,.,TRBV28,TGTGCCAGCATGGTTAGCGGATATTACGAGCAGTACTTC,CASMVSGYYEQYF
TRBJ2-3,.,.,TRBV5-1,TGCGCCAGCAGCTTCCTAGGCGATACGCAGTATTTT,CASSFLGDTQYF
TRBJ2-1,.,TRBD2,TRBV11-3,TGTGCCAGCAGCTCCCAGCGGGGGGACAATGAGCAGTTCTTC,CASSSQRGDNEQFF
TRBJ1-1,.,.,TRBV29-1,TGCAGCGTTGCCCTTTCGGGAGCGAACACTGAAGCTTTCTTT,CSVALSGANTEAFF
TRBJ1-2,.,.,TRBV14,TGTGCCAGCACCCCTGTGGAGGGAAGCTACACCTTC,CASTPVEGSYTF
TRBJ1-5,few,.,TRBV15,TGTGCCACCAGCAGAGAAGGACGGGGACTAGCAAGTCAGCCCCAGCATTTT,CATSREGRGLASQPQHF
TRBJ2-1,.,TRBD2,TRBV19,TGTGCCAGTAGTGAAGCGGGAGGGTTCAATGAGCAGTTCTTC,CASSEAGGFNEQFF
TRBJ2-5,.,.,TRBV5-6,TGTGCCAGCAGCTTGGTCAATCCCACAGAGACCCAGTACTTC,CASSLVNPTETQYF
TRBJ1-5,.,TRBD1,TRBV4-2,TGTGCCAGCAGCCAAGCGGACAGGGACAATCAGCCCCAGCATTTT,CASSQADRDNQPQHF
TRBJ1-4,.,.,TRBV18,TGTGCCAGCTCCCCGGGGGGGCGTGGAGAAAAACTGTTTTTT,CASSPGGRGEKLFF
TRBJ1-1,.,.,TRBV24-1,TGTGCCACCAGTGATTCCCAGACAGGCTGGACTGAAGCTTTCTTT,CATSDSQTGWTEAFF
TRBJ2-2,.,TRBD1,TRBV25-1,TGTGCCAGCAGTCGAGGACAGGGAGGTTTCGCGAACACCGGGGAGCTGTTTTTT,CASSRGQGGFANTGELFF
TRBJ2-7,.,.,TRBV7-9,TGTGCCAGCAGCCTTCGGACTCCCCCCACCGAGCAGTACTTC,CASSLRTPPTEQYF
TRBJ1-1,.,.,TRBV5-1,TGCGCCAGCAGCTTGGGTTATGGGAGAACTGAAGCTTTCTTT,CASSLGYGRTEAFF
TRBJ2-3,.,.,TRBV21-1,TGTGCCAGCAGCAAACGGGCAGGGACAGGGCTCTGCACAGATACGCAGTATTTT,CASSKRAGTGLCTDTQYF
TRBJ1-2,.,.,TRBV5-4,TGTGCCAGCAGCTTGTCAATTAACTATGGCTACACCTTC,CASSLSINYGYTF
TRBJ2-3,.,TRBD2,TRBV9,TGTGCCAGCAGCGTAGTAGCGGGAGCGGGCACAGATACGCAGTATTTT,CASSVVAGAGTDTQYF
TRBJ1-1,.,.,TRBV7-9,TGTGCCAGCAGCTTTGAGAACACTGAAGCTTTCTTT,CASSFENTEAFF
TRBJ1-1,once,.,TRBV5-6,TGTGCCAGCAGCTTGCTTCGGACTGAAGCTTTCTTT,CASSLLRTEAFF
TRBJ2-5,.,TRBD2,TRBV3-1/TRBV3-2,TGTGCCAGCAGCCAAGGCGGGGGTCCCCAAGAGACCCAGTACTTC,CASSQGGGPQETQYF
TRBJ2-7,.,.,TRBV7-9,TGTGCCAGCAGCTTAGCGGGGGGGCCGTTCGAGCAGTACTTC,CASSLAGGPFEQYF
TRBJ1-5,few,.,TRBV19,TGTGCCAGTAGTACCCAGCGCGCGTTCAAGCCCCAGCATTTT,CASSTQRAFKPQHF
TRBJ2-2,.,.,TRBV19,TGTGCCAGTAGTACCCTGGCGGGGTCCACCGGGGAGCTGTTTTTT,CASSTLAGSTGELFF
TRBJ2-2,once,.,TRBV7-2,TGTGCCAGCAGCTTAGTGGGCGGAGCCGGGGAGCTGTTTTTT,CASSLVGGAGELFF
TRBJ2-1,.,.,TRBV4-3,TGCGCCAGCAGCCAAGTCAGACCGCGCGGGATTAATGAGCAGTTCTTC,CASSQVRPRGINEQFF
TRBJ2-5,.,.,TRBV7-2,TGTGCCAGCAGCTTAATCGCGGCATTAAGAGAAACCCAGTACTTC,CASSLIAALRETQYF
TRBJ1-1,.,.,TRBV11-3,TGTGCCAGCAGCTTATTCCAGGACACTGAAGCTTTCTTT,CASSLFQDTEAFF
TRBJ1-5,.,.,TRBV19,TGTGCCAGTAGTAAATTCGGGGACCAGCCCCAGCATTTT,CASSKFGDQPQHF